These 20 T cell receptor beta chains were sequenced from one sample in a study of blood T cell repertoires in COVID-19. Measured with immunoSEQ multiplex PCR; TCRdb has only the in-frame clones, and not every one. The table lists 200,000 to 300,000 clones, approximately 90% of them singletons. The source material was PBMCs or T cells enriched from blood (not recorded which). These receptors came from a woman in her thirties who had recovered from COVID-19.

The rearrangement uses TRBV27 and TRBJ1-3, with D tentatively TRBD1 (5 bases). CDR1 MNHEY and CDR2 SMNVEV come from the germline V gene (reference sequence). The CDR3 runs 15 residues. Trimming pared 8 bases from V and 2 bases from J, leaving 16 bases between. The CDR3 DNA reads as TGTGCCAGCCGCTCCGGGGGGTACGCTGGAAACACCATATATTTT. Amino acids: CASRSGGYAGNTIYF.

The chain joins TRBV7-2 to TRBJ2-7, with a weak D call TRBD2 (6 bases). Trimming removed 3 bases at V and 2 bases at J, with 11 bases between. The CDR3 extends over 14 amino acids. From germline, CDR1 is SGHTA and CDR2 FQGNSA. Written as DNA, the CDR3 is TGTGCCAGCAGCTTTGTAGCGGAAGCCTACGAGCAGTACTTC. This gives the protein CASSFVAEAYEQYF.

V is TRBV9 and J is TRBJ1-5; TRBD1 is a possible D gene (5 bases). V was shortened by 5 bases and J by 4 bases, with 10 bases between the two germline ends. Germline V lookup: CDR1 SGDLS, CDR2 YYNGEE. The CDR3 sequence is 13 residues long. The CDR3 sequence is CASSKGENQPQHF. The CDR3, as DNA: TGTGCCAGCAGTAAAGGGGAAAATCAGCCCCAGCATTTT.

This clone was observed a few times. This chain uses TRBV6-2 or TRBV6-3 with TRBJ2-3; 9 nucleotides line up with TRBD2. The CDR3 has 16 amino acids. Trimming removed 2 bases from V and 3 bases from J; junction bases left unmatched: 6. Germline V CDR1 and CDR2: MNHEY, SVGEGT. For the CDR3, the DNA is TGTGCCAGCAGTTACACTGCGGGAGGGCCTACAGATACGCAGTATTTT. This encodes CASSYTAGGPTDTQYF.

Remarks on this clone: The sample holds other DNA sequences that translate to the same CDR3. The V gene is TRBV7-9, the J gene TRBJ1-2, with D possibly TRBD1 on 5 matching bases. V lost 5 bases to trimming and J lost 3 bases, with 10 bases between them. CDR3 size: 13 residues. Germline assignment: CDR1 SEHNR and CDR2 FQNEAQ (reference sequence). The CDR3 DNA reads TGTGCCAGCAGCCCCGGGACTGACTATGGCTACACCTTC. The encoded protein is CASSPGTDYGYTF.

The chain recombines TRBV9 with TRBJ2-1, with TRBD2 as a possible D gene (5 bases). The germline CDR1 and CDR2 sequences are SGDLS and YYNGEE. The CDR3 contains 14 residues. Trimming cost V 4 bases and J 9 bases, with 17 bases left between them. In DNA form, the CDR3 reads TGTGCCAGCAGCTCCCTCCCGCGACGGGGTGAGCAGTTCTTC. This sequence encodes CASSSLPRRGEQFF.

The chain has TRBV6-5 and TRBJ1-1; perhaps TRBD1 as D (6 bases). The germline V and J ends were trimmed by 6 bases and 7 bases, with 18 bases remaining between them. The V gene's germline CDR1 is MNHEY and CDR2 SVGAGI. The CDR3 spans 14 residues. In nucleotides, the CDR3 is TGTGCCAGCAGCCTACAGGGTTCCTTTTATGAAGCTTTCTTT. Encoded protein: CASSLQGSFYEAFF.

CDR3 amino acids: CATSDLGTSGRGNEQFF. CDR3 DNA sequence: TGTGCCACCAGTGATTTGGGAACTAGCGGGAGAGGGAATGAGCAGTTCTTC. The chain employs TRBV24-1 and TRBJ2-1; 11 nucleotides line up with TRBD2. Unmatched junction bases numbered 7, after V lost 0 bases and J lost 7 bases. The CDR3 is 17 residues long. Germline-derived CDR1 and CDR2 are KGHDR and SFDVKD.

This rearrangement joins TRBV21-1 to TRBJ2-2; the table's TRBD2 call for D was not verified on the DNA. TRBV21-1 is recorded as a pseudogene. The CDR3 is 16 residues long. Written as DNA, the CDR3 is TGTGCCAGCAGCCTAAGCGGAGGGAGGGACACCGGGGAGCTGTTTTTT. This translates into CASSLSGGRDTGELFF.

The V gene is TRBV4-3, the J gene TRBJ1-2; D uncertain. CDR1 is LGHNA and CDR2 is YSLEER in the germline V gene. This CDR3 region has 16 residues. V was trimmed by 0 bases and J by 5 bases, leaving 16 bases between them. CDR3 region: CASSQDWRAAGYGYTF. CDR3 sequence (DNA): TGCGCCAGCAGCCAAGATTGGCGGGCAGCCGGGTATGGCTACACCTTC.

Relative to its sample, this clone is medium-sized. This chain links TRBV6-4 with TRBJ2-2, with 10 bases aligning to TRBD1. V was pared by 0 bases and J by 3 bases, with 1 base of the junction left unmatched. Germline CDR1 and CDR2: MRHNA and SNTAGT. This CDR3 contains 16 residues. In DNA, the CDR3 is TGTGCCAGCAGTGACTCGGGACAGGGGCACACCGGGGAGCTGTTTTTT. Translation gives CASSDSGQGHTGELFF.

The chain uses TRBV18 and TRBJ1-1; no definite D call. Germline CDR1 and CDR2: KGHSH and LQKENI. With 2 bases removed from V and 1 base from J, the gap between germline ends came to 8 bases. This CDR3 spans 14 amino acids. The CDR3 DNA is TGTGCCAGCTCACCATCGAGGCAGAACACTGAAGCTTTCTTT. Translation gives CASSPSRQNTEAFF.

The chain's CDR3 is CASSLKSGDRETQYF. The CDR3 nucleotides read TGTGCCAGCAGCTTAAAGTCGGGGGACCGGGAGACCCAGTACTTC. The V gene is TRBV7-3, the J gene TRBJ2-5, with a possible D match to TRBD2 (6 bases). The CDR3 is 15 residues long. Trimming removed 1 base at V and 5 bases at J, with 14 bases between. The germline V gene encodes CDR1 SGHTA and CDR2 FQGTGA.

The genes are TRBV11-2 and TRBJ1-1; TRBD1 agrees at 9 bases. In germline, CDR1 is SGHAT, CDR2 FQNNGV. V dropped 4 bases and J dropped 1; count of bases not matched to a gene: 4. The CDR3 has 15 amino acids. The CDR3 DNA reads as TGTGCCAGCAGCTCTTACAGGGGGCGGAACACTGAAGCTTTCTTT. It codes for CASSSYRGRNTEAFF.

The chain recombines TRBV7-3 with TRBJ2-1; 8 bases map to TRBD2. V shed 3 bases and J 7 bases; nucleotides not matched to a gene: 2. Germline V gene data show CDR1 as SGHTA and CDR2 as FQGTGA. This CDR3 comprises 13 residues. In DNA, the CDR3 is TGTGCCAGCAGCTTGGGACTAGGGAATGAGCAGTTCTTC. Residues: CASSLGLGNEQFF.

This chain joins TRBV11-1 and TRBJ1-1; no clear D gene. From germline, CDR1 is SGHAT and CDR2 FQDESV (reference sequence). V dropped 1 base and J dropped 14 bases, with 17 bases sitting between them. CDR3 size: 13 residues. The CDR3 coding sequence is TGTGCCAGCAGCTTAGGAGCGGCTAACACGGTATTCTTT. It yields the protein CASSLGAANTVFF.

The chain recombines TRBV6-6 with TRBJ1-4; TRBD1 matches 9 bases. After removal of 5 bases from V and 3 bases from J, the junction contained 16 bases not matched to a gene. Per the germline V gene, CDR1 is MNHNY and CDR2 is SVGAGI (reference sequence). The CDR3 consists of 19 residues. Here the CDR3 DNA reads TGTGCCAGCAGTCGGACCCCCCCGGGACAGGGTCAGTCTAATGAAAAACTGTTTTTT. Its translation: CASSRTPPGQGQSNEKLFF.

This chain links TRBV3-1 (or the pseudogene TRBV3-2) with TRBJ2-1, with 9 bases that match TRBD1. The trim removed 4 bases at V and 2 bases at J, leaving 3 bases unmatched. Germline loops: CDR1 LGHDT, CDR2 YNNKEL (reference sequence). The CDR3 contains 15 residues. The CDR3 nucleotides are TGTGCCAGCAGCCCAGGGGACAGGGCCTACAATGAGCAGTTCTTC. Translated, it gives CASSPGDRAYNEQFF.

The V and J genes are TRBV2 and TRBJ2-1; no reliable D call. From germline, CDR1 is SNHLY and CDR2 FYNNEI. The CDR3 extends over 12 amino acids. Trimming removed 7 bases from V and 6 bases from J, with 10 bases in between. CDR3 nucleotide sequence: TGTGCCAGCATCCCTCTCGGCAATGAGCAGTTCTTC. This sequence encodes CASIPLGNEQFF. The full variable domain, rest sourced from reference TRBV2 and TRBJ2-1, is EPEVTQTPSHQVTQMGQEVILRCVPISNHLYFYWYRQILGQKVEFLVSFYNNEISEKSEIFDDQFSVERPDGSNFTLKIRSTKLEDSAMYFCASIPLGNEQFFGPGTRLTVL.

The chain carries TRBV5-6 and TRBJ2-1, with a weak D call TRBD1 (5 bases). Trimming removed 2 bases from V and 8 bases from J, with 14 bases in between. Germline V gene sequence: CDR1 SGHDT, CDR2 YYEEEE. The CDR3 sequence is 14 residues long. The CDR3 nucleotides read TGTGCCAGCAGCTTCGACAGTGGATCGTATGAGCAGTTCTTC. Translating gives CASSFDSGSYEQFF.